Below, 6 T cell receptor beta chains from the same sample are listed, as sequenced in a study of blood T cell repertoires in COVID-19. The data were produced by immunoSEQ multiplex PCR, yet TCRdb's version contains in-frame clones alone and is incomplete. The sample holds 130,000 to 150,000 clones, around nine tenths seen once. The sequencing input was peripheral blood. The receptors were gathered from a middle-aged woman with acute or convalescent COVID-19.

This sequence joins TRBV11-2 and TRBJ1-1, with a possible D match to TRBD1 (5 bases). Per germline, CDR1 SGHAT and CDR2 FQNNGV. This CDR3 region has 16 residues. The ends were cut back, 3 bases at V and 3 bases at J, with 17 bases in the middle. In DNA, the CDR3 is TGTGCCAGCAGCTTGGGGGTTATGGGAGGGGACACTGAAGCTTTCTTT. As protein: CASSLGVMGGDTEAFF.

This sequence joins TRBV30 and TRBJ1-2; D perhaps matches TRBD1 (6 bases). V gave up 3 bases and J gave up 5 bases, with 25 bases separating them. Germline loops: CDR1 GTSNPN, CDR2 SVGIG (reference sequence). The CDR3 consists of 17 residues. This CDR3 is CAWRDQGPFTGWYGYTF. As DNA, the CDR3 is TGTGCCTGGAGGGACCAGGGGCCATTCACAGGGTGGTATGGCTACACCTTC.

This clone was found a few times. The rearrangement uses TRBV25-1 and TRBJ1-5; tentatively, D is TRBD1 (5 bases). V lost 5 bases and J 15 bases, leaving 17 bases between the germline ends. The CDR3 consists of 12 residues. CDR1 is MGHDK, CDR2 SYGVNS, per germline. The CDR3 DNA reads TGTGCCAGCAGTACAGGCGTGTCACAAATGCATTTT. The encoded protein is CASSTGVSQMHF. The whole variable domain, filled in from reference TRBV25-1 and TRBJ1-5, reads EADIYQTPRYLVIGTGKKITLECSQTMGHDKMYWYQQDPGMELHLIHYSYGVNSTEKGDLSSESTVSRIRTEHFPLTLESARPSHTSQYLCASSTGVSQMHFGDGTRLSIL.

The chain is built from TRBV9 and TRBJ1-4; weak D call: TRBD1 (6 bases). Trimming left V 3 bases short and J 3 bases short, with 9 bases between. The CDR3 is made up of 14 amino acids. Germline V gene sequence: CDR1 SGDLS, CDR2 YYNGEE. The CDR3 here is CASSGQVANEKLFF. The CDR3 coding sequence is TGTGCCAGCAGCGGACAGGTTGCTAATGAAAAACTGTTTTTT.

This chain connects TRBV9 to TRBJ1-2; 7 bases are a match to TRBD1. J lost 4 bases, V lost 2 bases, and 5 bases had no gene match. Germline CDR1 and CDR2: SGDLS and YYNGEE. The CDR3 covers 14 residues. CDR3 nucleotide sequence: TGTGCCAGCAGCGTTTACCGGGACAGCTATGGCTACACCTTC. Protein: CASSVYRDSYGYTF.

The rearrangement links TRBV28 to TRBJ1-2, with TRBD1 matching 7 bases. CDR3 length: 14 residues. The J segment lost 4 bases and the V segment lost 6 bases, leaving 8 bases of the junction unmatched. The germline gives CDR1 MDHEN, CDR2 SYDVKM. As DNA, the CDR3 is TGTGCCAGCAGCACAGGGGACCTGATCTATGGCTACACCTTC. Amino acids: CASSTGDLIYGYTF.